The clone carrying this T cell receptor beta chain was counted a few times. Its target is not known. The data are from a study of immune cell composition in non-small cell lung cancer. Study conclusions and caveats: Tumour TCR-beta clonality showed no significant link to smoking pack-years.

Per germline, CDR1 LGHNA and CDR2 YSLEER. The V and J ends lost 2 bases and 1 base respectively, with 15 bases between them. The CDR3 runs to 17 residues. The data were produced by immunoSEQ multiplex PCR, yet TCRdb's version contains in-frame clones alone and is incomplete. The sample records about 2,000 clones, 83% being singletons. The rearrangement joins TRBV4-3 to TRBJ1-3, with D perhaps matching TRBD1 (5 bases). This receptor was obtained from a human donor with non-small cell lung cancer. Sequences were obtained from lung tumor tissue. The CDR3: CASSQRWGGRSGNTIYF. DNA for the CDR3: TGCGCCAGCAGCCAACGGTGGGGGGGTAGGTCTGGAAACACCATATATTTT.